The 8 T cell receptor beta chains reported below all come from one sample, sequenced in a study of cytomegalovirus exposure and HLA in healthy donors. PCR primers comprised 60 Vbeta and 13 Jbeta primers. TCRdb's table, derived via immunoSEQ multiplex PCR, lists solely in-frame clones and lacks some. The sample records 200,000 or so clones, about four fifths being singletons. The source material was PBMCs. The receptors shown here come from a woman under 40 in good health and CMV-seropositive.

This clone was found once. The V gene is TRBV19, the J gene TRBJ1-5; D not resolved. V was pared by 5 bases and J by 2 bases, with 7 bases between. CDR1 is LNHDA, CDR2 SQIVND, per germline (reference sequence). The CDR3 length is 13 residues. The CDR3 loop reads CASSAAGNQPQHF. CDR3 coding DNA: TGTGCCAGTAGTGCCGCAGGCAATCAGCCCCAGCATTTT.

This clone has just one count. The CDR3 DNA is TGTGCCAGCAGCCTAAGGTTACCCGGGTATGGCTACACCTTC. Translated, it gives CASSLRLPGYGYTF. This rearrangement joins TRBV7-2 to TRBJ1-2, with D hard to call. The CDR3 covers 14 residues. Trimming removed 5 bases at V and 5 bases at J, with 15 bases between. Germline V gives CDR1 SGHTA, CDR2 FQGNSA.

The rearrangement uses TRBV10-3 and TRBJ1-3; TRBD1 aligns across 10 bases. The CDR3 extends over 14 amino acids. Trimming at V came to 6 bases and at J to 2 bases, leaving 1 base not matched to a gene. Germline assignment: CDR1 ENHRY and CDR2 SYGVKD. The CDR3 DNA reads TGTGCCATCAGCGACAGGGGGCCTGGAAACACCATATATTTT. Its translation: CAISDRGPGNTIYF.

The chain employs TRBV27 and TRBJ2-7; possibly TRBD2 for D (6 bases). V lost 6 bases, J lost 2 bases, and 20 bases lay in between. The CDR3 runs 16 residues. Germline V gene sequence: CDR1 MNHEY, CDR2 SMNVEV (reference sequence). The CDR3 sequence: CASSPTGGPSPYEQYF. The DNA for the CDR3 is TGTGCCAGCAGCCCCACCGGGGGACCTAGCCCCTACGAGCAGTACTTC.

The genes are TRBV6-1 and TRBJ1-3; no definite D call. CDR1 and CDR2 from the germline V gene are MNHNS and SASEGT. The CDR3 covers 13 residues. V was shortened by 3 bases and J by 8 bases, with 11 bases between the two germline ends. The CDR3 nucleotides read TGTGCCAGCAGTGATGCCAAGGGAGACACCATATATTTT. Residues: CASSDAKGDTIYF.

The CDR3 reads CASSNGQIYTEAFF. Written as DNA, the CDR3 is TGTGCCAGTAGTAACGGACAGATATACACTGAAGCTTTCTTT. The chain is built from TRBV19 and TRBJ1-1; D perhaps matches TRBD1 (6 bases). The length of the CDR3 is 14 residues. V lost 4 bases and J 3 bases, leaving 12 bases between the germline ends. Germline lookup yields CDR1 LNHDA and CDR2 SQIVND (reference sequence).

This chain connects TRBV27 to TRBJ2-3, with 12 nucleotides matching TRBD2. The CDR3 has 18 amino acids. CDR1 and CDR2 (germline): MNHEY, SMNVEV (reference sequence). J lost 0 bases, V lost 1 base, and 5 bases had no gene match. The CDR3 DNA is TGTGCCAGCAGTTTATTGCTAGCGGGAGGGAAAAGCACAGATACGCAGTATTTT. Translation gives CASSLLLAGGKSTDTQYF.

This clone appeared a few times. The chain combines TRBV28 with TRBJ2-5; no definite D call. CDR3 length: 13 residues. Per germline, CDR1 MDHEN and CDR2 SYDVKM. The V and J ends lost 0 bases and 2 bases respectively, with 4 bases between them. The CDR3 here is CASSLWLQETQYF. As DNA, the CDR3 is TGTGCCAGCAGTTTATGGCTACAAGAGACCCAGTACTTC.